Listed below are T cell receptor beta chains from one sample, sequenced in a study of blood T cell repertoires in COVID-19. Clones were read by immunoSEQ multiplex PCR, and TCRdb kept only the in-frame ones, dropping some. The repertoire consists of 150,000 or so clones, with approximately 95% occurring once and the leading ten covering around 4.6%. Sequencing input: peripheral blood. These receptors were obtained from a woman aged 45-65 years with acute or convalescent COVID-19. Both conserved end residues are part of each CDR3. Each record gives: V gene, clone size, D gene, J gene, CDR3 DNA, CDR3 protein. D genes are given only for firm matches. Size values are once, few and many counts, or a class for expanded clones, and some rows have none.

>TRBV29-1|.|TRBD2|TRBJ2-1
TGCAGCGTTGAAGAGTGGAATTGGCGGGAGAATCGGAATGAGCAGTTCTTC
CSVEEWNWRENRNEQFF
>TRBV18|.|TRBD2|TRBJ2-2
TGTGCCAGCTCACCCGGACTAGCTGGTGCCGGGGAGCTGTTTTTT
CASSPGLAGAGELFF
>TRBV9|.|TRBD1|TRBJ2-5
TGTGCCAGCAGCTACAGACAGGGGGAAGAGACCCAGTACTTC
CASSYRQGEETQYF
>TRBV28|.|.|TRBJ2-7
TGTGCCAGCAGTCCCCGAGGGCGAGCCTTCTACGAGCAGTACTTC
CASSPRGRAFYEQYF
>TRBV6-6|.|.|TRBJ1-3
TGTGCCAGCAGCCCCGGGGGGGGGTACGGAAACACCATATATTTT
CASSPGGGYGNTIYF
>TRBV5-5|.|TRBD1|TRBJ1-1
TGTGCCAGCAGCTTGGGGACGGGACAGGGCAGGGAAGTGATGAACACTGAAGCTTTCTTT
CASSLGTGQGREVMNTEAFF
>TRBV19|.|TRBD2|TRBJ2-1
TGTGCCAGTAGTATTTTGCGGGGGAATTCCAATGAGCAGTTCTTC
CASSILRGNSNEQFF
>TRBV10-3|.|.|TRBJ2-5
TGTGCCAGCAAAGGGGCGGCAGAGACCCAGTACTTC
CASKGAAETQYF
>TRBV5-6|.|TRBD1|TRBJ1-1
TGTGCCAGATCTCTGACAGGGGTGTTCGCTGAAGCTTTCTTT
CARSLTGVFAEAFF
>TRBV10-3|.|.|TRBJ1-1
TGTGCCATCAGTGATGGGGGAGGTTTGAACACTGAAGCTTTCTTT
CAISDGGGLNTEAFF
>TRBV28|.|TRBD1|TRBJ2-1
TGTGCCAGCAGTTTAATGGGGGACAGGGATGAGCAGTTCTTC
CASSLMGDRDEQFF
>TRBV21-1|.|.|TRBJ1-2
TGTGCCAGCAGCATAGAAGGTCCGGGGAGAGATGGCTACACCTTC
CASSIEGPGRDGYTF
>TRBV5-1|once|.|TRBJ1-2
TGCGCCAGCAGAGCTACGACAGAAAACTATGGCTACACCTTC
CASRATTENYGYTF
>TRBV7-9|.|.|TRBJ2-5
TGTGCCAGCAGCTCCTCAGGGCAAGGGGAGACCCAGTACTTC
CASSSSGQGETQYF
>TRBV5-4|.|TRBD2|TRBJ2-7
TGTGCCAGCAGCCGTACCCTGGGGCGGGGGGACTACGAGCAGTACTTC
CASSRTLGRGDYEQYF
>TRBV11-2|.|TRBD1|TRBJ1-5
TGTGCCAGCAGCTTGAGGACAGGCGGCAATCAGCCCCAGCATTTT
CASSLRTGGNQPQHF
>TRBV2|.|TRBD1|TRBJ1-1
TGTGCCAGCAGTGAAGAGGGGGCACGAGCTTTCTTT
CASSEEGARAFF
>TRBV4-3|.|.|TRBJ2-1
TGCGCCAGCCTAAAGCCCTCCCTCCATGAGCAGTTCTTC
CASLKPSLHEQFF
>TRBV27|.|TRBD2|TRBJ2-7
TGTGCCAGCAGTCTCGGACTAGCGGGAGGCCGATATATCGACGAGCAGTACTTC
CASSLGLAGGRYIDEQYF
>TRBV6-4|.|.|TRBJ2-3
TGTGCCAGCAGTGAGGGGGACTCCACAGATACGCAGTATTTT
CASSEGDSTDTQYF
>TRBV9|.|.|TRBJ1-4
TGTGCCAGCAGCGTCGCAACTAATGAAAAACTGTTTTTT
CASSVATNEKLFF
>TRBV19|.|.|TRBJ1-4
TGTGCCAGTACCTTGGACAGAATTAATGAAAAACTGTTTTTT
CASTLDRINEKLFF
>TRBV10-2|.|.|TRBJ1-3
TGCGCCAGCAGAGCCCAGGGAAATAATCCCGGAAACACCATATATTTT
CASRAQGNNPGNTIYF
>TRBV6-6|.|TRBD1|TRBJ1-1
TGTGCCGGCGCCGGGACAGATAACACTGAAGCTTTCTTT
CAGAGTDNTEAFF
>TRBV7-2|.|.|TRBJ1-2
TGTGCCAGCAGCTTAGATAGAGCCAGGGCAGAGGGCTACACCTTC
CASSLDRARAEGYTF
>TRBV28|.|TRBD1|TRBJ1-4
TGTGCCAGCAGCCCCGGGCTGACAGGGGTTAATGAAAAACTGTTTTTT
CASSPGLTGVNEKLFF
>TRBV10-3|.|.|TRBJ2-1
TGTGCCATCAGCGGGATTGGCTTGGGGACCTACAATGAGCAGTTCTTC
CAISGIGLGTYNEQFF
>TRBV6-2/TRBV6-3|.|.|TRBJ1-1
TGTGCCAGCAGTTACTCCCAGGGCCTGGGGAACACTGAAGCTTTCTTT
CASSYSQGLGNTEAFF
>TRBV18|.|.|TRBJ1-6
TGTGCCAGCTCACAACCGGGCTCCCAACGGGGTTCACCCCTCCACTTT
CASSQPGSQRGSPLHF
>TRBV7-2|.|.|TRBJ1-2
TGTGCCAGCAGGAATTCCGTCGACAGCTATGGCTACACCTTC
CASRNSVDSYGYTF
>TRBV7-9|.|TRBD1|TRBJ1-1
TGTGCCAGCAGCTTAGGTAGGACAGGGGGGGACACTGAAGCTTTCTTT
CASSLGRTGGDTEAFF
>TRBV27|.|.|TRBJ1-5
TGTGCCAGCAGTGCCGAATACAGGGTCAATCAGCCCCAGCATTTT
CASSAEYRVNQPQHF
>TRBV6-6|.|TRBD1|TRBJ2-1
TGTGCCAGCAGTCTGACGACAGGGACGGGCAATGAGCAGTTCTTC
CASSLTTGTGNEQFF
>TRBV28|.|TRBD1|TRBJ1-2
TGTGCCAGCAGTTTCAGTCAGGGGGCCTATGGCTACACCTTC
CASSFSQGAYGYTF
>TRBV9|.|TRBD2|TRBJ2-1
TGTGCCAGCAGCGGAACTAGCGGATTGTACAATGAGCAGTTCTTC
CASSGTSGLYNEQFF
>TRBV6-2/TRBV6-3|.|TRBD2|TRBJ2-1
TGTGCCAGCAGTTACTCACTAGCGGGGGGTTACAATGAGCAGTTCTTC
CASSYSLAGGYNEQFF
>TRBV6-5|.|TRBD1|TRBJ1-2
TGTGCCAGCAGAGCCTCAGGGGGTCATGGCTACACCTTC
CASRASGGHGYTF
>TRBV2|.|TRBD2|TRBJ2-7
TGTGCCAGCCGACTAGCGGGAACATCCTACGAGCAGTACTTC
CASRLAGTSYEQYF
>TRBV5-1|.|.|TRBJ1-5
TGCGCCAGCAGCTTGGGTGGACAGAGCAATCAGCCCCAGCATTTT
CASSLGGQSNQPQHF
>TRBV5-5|.|TRBD1|TRBJ1-3
TGTGCCAGCAGCTTGTTGTGGGACAGGGCCAACACCATATATTTT
CASSLLWDRANTIYF